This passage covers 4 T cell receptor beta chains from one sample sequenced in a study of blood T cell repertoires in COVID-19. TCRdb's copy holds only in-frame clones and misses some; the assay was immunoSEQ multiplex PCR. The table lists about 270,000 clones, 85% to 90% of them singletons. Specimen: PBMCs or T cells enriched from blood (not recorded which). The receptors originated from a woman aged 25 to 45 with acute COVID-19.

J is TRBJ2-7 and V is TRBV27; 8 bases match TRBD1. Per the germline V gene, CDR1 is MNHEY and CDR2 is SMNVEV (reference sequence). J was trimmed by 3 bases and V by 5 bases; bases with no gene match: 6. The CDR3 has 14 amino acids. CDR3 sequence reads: CASSPWTGYYEQYF. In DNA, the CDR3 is TGTGCCAGCAGTCCCTGGACAGGGTACTACGAGCAGTACTTC.

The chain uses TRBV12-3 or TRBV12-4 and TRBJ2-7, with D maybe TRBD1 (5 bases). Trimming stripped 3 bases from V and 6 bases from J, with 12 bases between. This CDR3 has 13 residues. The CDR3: CASSFGREGEQYF. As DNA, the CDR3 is TGTGCCAGCAGTTTTGGCAGGGAAGGCGAGCAGTACTTC.

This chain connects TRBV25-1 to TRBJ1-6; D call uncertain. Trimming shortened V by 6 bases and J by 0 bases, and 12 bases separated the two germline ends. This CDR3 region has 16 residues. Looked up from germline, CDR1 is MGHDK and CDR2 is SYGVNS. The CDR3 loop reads CASRTGPSSYNSPLHF. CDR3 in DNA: TGTGCCAGCAGAACGGGTCCCAGCTCCTATAATTCACCCCTCCACTTT.

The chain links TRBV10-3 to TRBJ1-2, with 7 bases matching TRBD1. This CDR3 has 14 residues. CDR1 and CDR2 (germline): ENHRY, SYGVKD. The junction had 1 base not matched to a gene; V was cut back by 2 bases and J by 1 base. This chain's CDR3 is CAISEGQVNYGYTF. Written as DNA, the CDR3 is TGTGCCATCAGTGAGGGACAGGTTAACTATGGCTACACCTTC.